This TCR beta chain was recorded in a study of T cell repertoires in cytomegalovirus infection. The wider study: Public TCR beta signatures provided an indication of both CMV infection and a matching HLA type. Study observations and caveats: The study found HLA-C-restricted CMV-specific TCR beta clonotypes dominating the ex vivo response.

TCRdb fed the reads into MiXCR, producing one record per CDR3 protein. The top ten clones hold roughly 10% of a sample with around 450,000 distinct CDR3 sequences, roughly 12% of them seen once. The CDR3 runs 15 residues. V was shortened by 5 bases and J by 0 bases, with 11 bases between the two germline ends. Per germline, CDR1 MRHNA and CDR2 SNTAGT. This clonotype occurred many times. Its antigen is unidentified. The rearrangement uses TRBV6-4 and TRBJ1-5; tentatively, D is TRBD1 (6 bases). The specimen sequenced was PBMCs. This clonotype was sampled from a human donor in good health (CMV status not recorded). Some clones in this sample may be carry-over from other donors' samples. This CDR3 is CASSTGTLSNQPQHF. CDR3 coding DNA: TGTGCCAGCAGTACCGGGACACTTAGCAATCAGCCCCAGCATTTT.